These T cell receptor beta chains were read from a single sample in a study of CD8 T cells in ankylosing spondylitis. TCRdb reprocessed the 5' RACE reads via MiXCR and lists one record per CDR3 protein. The sample includes around 770,000 distinct CDR3 sequences, around 20% of them seen just once. Sample: blood, either unsorted or a sorted T cell fraction (not recorded which). The source of these receptors is a male donor with ankylosing spondylitis. The CDR3 runs from the conserved cysteine through the conserved F or W. D genes are given only for firm matches. Rows give clone size only sometimes, using once, few, many, or a class for an expanded clone.

few	TRBV7-8	TRBJ1-2	.	TGTGCCAGCAGCCCGGAACCCTTACTCGGAGGAAACACCTTC	CASSPEPLLGGNTF
.	TRBV6-1	TRBJ2-5	.	TGTGCCAGCAGGCCTCAAGGGGGAGGGGAGGAGACCCAGTACTTC	CASRPQGGGEETQYF
.	TRBV4-1	TRBJ2-1	.	TGCGCCAGCAGCCAAGTCATCGCCTACAATGAGCAGTTCTTC	CASSQVIAYNEQFF
.	TRBV6-6	TRBJ2-2	.	TGTGCCAGCGGGAGGTCCCCCGGGGAGCTGTTTTTT	CASGRSPGELFF
many	TRBV2	TRBJ2-1	TRBD2	TGTGCCAGCAGTGAAGAAGCGGGGGGGCCCCACAATGAGCAGTTCTTC	CASSEEAGGPHNEQFF
.	TRBV3-1	TRBJ2-4	TRBD2	TGTGCCAGCAGCCAAGTAGGGACTAGCGGGACACTAGCCAAAAACATTCAGTACTTC	CASSQVGTSGTLAKNIQYF
few	TRBV10-3	TRBJ2-7	.	TGTGCCACCGGGACAACTAATTACGAGCAGTACTTC	CATGTTNYEQYF
few	TRBV5-5	TRBJ1-5	.	TGTGCCAGCAGCTTGAGGGGCAGGGGCGCCGATCAGCCCCAGCATTTT	CASSLRGRGADQPQHF
few	TRBV29-1	TRBJ2-1	.	TGCAGCGTTCGATATTCTGGGGACAATGAGCAGTTCTTC	CSVRYSGDNEQFF
few	TRBV5-1	TRBJ1-1	.	TGCGCCAGCAGCTTCCCGGACAGTACGGACACTGAAGCTTTCTTT	CASSFPDSTDTEAFF
.	TRBV11-2	TRBJ2-7	.	TGTGCCAGCAGCTTAAACGAGGGCCCCACCTACGAGCAGTACTTC	CASSLNEGPTYEQYF
.	TRBV14	TRBJ1-2	.	TGTGCCAGCAGCTCCCGCGGGGGGTTGAACTATGGCTATACCTTC	CASSSRGGLNYGYTF
.	TRBV11-2	TRBJ2-1	TRBD2	TGTGCCAGCAGCTTTGGACAGGGAGGGATGAGCGGGGGGGTTTACAATGAGCAGTTCTTC	CASSFGQGGMSGGVYNEQFF
.	TRBV28	TRBJ1-5	.	TGTGCCAGCAGCTCAGGGCTCAATCAGCCCCAGCATTTT	CASSSGLNQPQHF
.	TRBV7-2	TRBJ1-2	.	TGTGCCAGCAGCTTAGTTCCAGGAGTTGGAGGCTATGGCTACACCTTC	CASSLVPGVGGYGYTF
.	TRBV4-1	TRBJ1-1	TRBD1	TGCGCCAGCAGCCAAGAAGGGACAGGGGTTTGGGCCACTGAAGCTTTCTTT	CASSQEGTGVWATEAFF
few	TRBV4-1	TRBJ2-1	.	TGCGCCAGCAGCCAAGGCCCGGTTGGCCACAATGAGCAGTTCTTC	CASSQGPVGHNEQFF
.	TRBV11-1	TRBJ2-1	.	TGTGCCAGCAGCCCCCGGGACTTCGACAATGAGCAGTTCTTC	CASSPRDFDNEQFF
few	TRBV20-1	TRBJ2-7	.	TGCAGTGCTAGAGTCGCGACTACGCCCTACGAGCAGTACTTC	CSARVATTPYEQYF
.	TRBV18	TRBJ2-4	TRBD1	TGTGCCAGCTCACCACCGATGGACAGGGGAATTTTAGACATTCAGTACTTC	CASSPPMDRGILDIQYF
few	TRBV3-1	TRBJ2-2	.	TGTGCCAGCAGCGACTTGAGGCAGGATCTGAACACCGGGGAGCTGTTTTTT	CASSDLRQDLNTGELFF
.	TRBV7-9	TRBJ2-1	TRBD2	TGTGCCAGCAGCCCCGAAGGACAGCGGGGGAATGAGCAGTTCTTC	CASSPEGQRGNEQFF
many	TRBV7-9	TRBJ2-7	.	TGTGCCAGCAGCCTAGGGGGAAAGAGCTCCTACGAGCAGTACTTC	CASSLGGKSSYEQYF
few	TRBV7-7	TRBJ1-2	.	TGTGCTAGCAGCTTAGTGACCAGCGGCGGCTACACCTTC	CASSLVTSGGYTF
few	TRBV12-3/TRBV12-4	TRBJ1-1	TRBD1	TGTGCCAGCAGTTTAGCGCTAAGGACAGGGGCAATTGAAGCTTTCTTT	CASSLALRTGAIEAFF